These 4 T cell receptor beta chains share one sample of origin, sequenced in a study of T cells in women clearing cervical HPV infection. Sequencing used immunoSEQ multiplex PCR; TCRdb keeps in-frame clones, though not all of them. This repertoire includes about 36,000 clones. Sequenced sample: blood buffy coat. These receptors were obtained from a woman between 18 and 70 years old with a cervical HPV16 infection that either progressed to CIN3+ or cleared (not recorded which).

With respect to this clone: Read data end 3 residues before the CDR3 end; the end is taken from the germline J gene. The V gene is TRBV9, the J gene TRBJ2-3, with D possibly being TRBD1 (6 bases). The CDR3 covers 15 residues. CDR1 is SGDLS, CDR2 YYNGEE, per germline. Trimming stripped 4 bases from V and 0 bases from J, with 12 bases between. CDR3 DNA (partial): TGTGCCAGCAGCTCCTGGACAGCTAGCACAGATACG. This encodes CASSSWTASTDT. The full CDR3 reads CASSSWTASTDTQYF.

The CDR3 bases that were read are TGTGCCAGCAGCTTAGCGGGTCGGCAGGGGGGAGAGACC. Translation gives CASSLAGRQGGET. The full CDR3 is CASSLAGRQGGETQYF. The genes are TRBV7-7 and TRBJ2-5, with D possibly matching TRBD1 (7 bases). With the read ending 3 residues before the CDR3 end, the germline J gene is used to fill in that end. Germline CDR1 and CDR2: SSHAT and FNYEAQ (reference sequence). The length of the CDR3 is 16 residues. V lost 0 bases and J lost 4, with 15 bases in between.

With respect to this clone: The read gets to within 3 residues of the CDR3 end, and the germline J gene fills in the rest. The genes are TRBV18 and TRBJ2-2, with D possibly being TRBD1 (5 bases). The germline V gene encodes CDR1 KGHSH and CDR2 LQKENI. The CDR3 is 15 residues long. V lost 2 bases to trimming and J lost 2 bases, with 9 bases between them. The CDR3 spells CASSPGATNTGELFF. The sequenced part of the CDR3 DNA is TGTGCCAGCTCACCAGGGGCAACTAACACCGGGGAG.

In the case of this clone: The sequence runs out 3 residues before the end of the CDR3; the remainder is reconstructed from the germline J gene. The chain recombines TRBV12-3 or TRBV12-4 with TRBJ2-3; D perhaps matches TRBD1 (7 bases). The CDR3 length is 15 residues. The germline V and J ends were trimmed by 4 bases and 2 bases, with 13 bases remaining between them. Partial CDR3 DNA: TGTGCCAGCAGTTGGGGCAGGGGGGTCACAGATACG. This gives the protein CASSWGRGVTDT. The CDR3 in its entirety is CASSWGRGVTDTQYF.